This T cell receptor (beta chain) was captured by sequencing in a study of siplizumab effects on memory and regulatory T cells. Points from the study as a whole: Mean Treg-derived proportions of mappable alloreactive CD4+ clones were approximately 69% for siplizumab and 25% to 30% for controls. Assignment of a naive or memory phenotype failed for roughly 80-96% of the proliferating CD4+ or CD8+ clones. Siplizumab significantly brought down the alloreactive sequences that trace back to unstimulated CD4+ memory cells.

The CDR3 loop spans 18 amino acids. CDR1 and CDR2 (germline): SGHRS, YFSETQ. With 5 bases clipped from V and 1 base from J, the junction kept 17 bases outside the gene matches. The table came from immunoSEQ multiplex PCR; TCRdb's copy has only in-frame clones and leaves some out. Here the sample spans about 50,000 clones, roughly 87% being singletons. With regard to this clone: Its antigen is currently unknown.

The receptor comes from a human donor in good health. The J gene is TRBJ1-2, the V gene TRBV5-1; 7 nucleotides match TRBD1. The sequenced sample consisted of naive CD8+ T cells sorted from blood. DNA for the CDR3: TGCGCCAGCAGTCCACTCCGCCTCCGGGACAGATATAACTATGGCTACACCTTC. It translates to CASSPLRLRDRYNYGYTF.